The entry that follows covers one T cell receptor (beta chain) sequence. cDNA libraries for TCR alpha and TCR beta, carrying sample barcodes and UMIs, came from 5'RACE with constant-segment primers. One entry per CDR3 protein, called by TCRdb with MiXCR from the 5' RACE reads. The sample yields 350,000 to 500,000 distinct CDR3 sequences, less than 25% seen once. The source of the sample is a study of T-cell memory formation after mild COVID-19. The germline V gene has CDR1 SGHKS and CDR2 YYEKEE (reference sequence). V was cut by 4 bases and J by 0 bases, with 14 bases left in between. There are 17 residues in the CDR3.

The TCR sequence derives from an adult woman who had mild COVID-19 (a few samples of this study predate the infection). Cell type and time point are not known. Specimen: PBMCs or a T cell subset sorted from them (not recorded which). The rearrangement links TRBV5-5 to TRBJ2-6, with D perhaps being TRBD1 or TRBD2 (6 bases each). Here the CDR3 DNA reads TGTGCCAGCAGCGGGGGGCATGATGACTCTGGGGCCAACGTCCTGACTTTC. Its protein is CASSGGHDDSGANVLTF.